This TCR beta chain was identified in a study of OX40 agonist ivuxolimab in advanced cancers. Assay used: immunoSEQ multiplex PCR; TCRdb lists only in-frame clones, some missing. The sample lists tens of thousands of clones, around 83% occurring once. This CDR3 is 17 amino acids long. V was cut by 5 bases and J by 2 bases, with 22 bases left in between. CDR1 SGHVS and CDR2 FQNEAQ come from the germline V gene. The chain has TRBV7-8 and TRBJ2-7, with D tentatively TRBD1 or TRBD2 (5 bases each). Specimen: CD4+ or CD8+ T cells sorted from blood, collected in a trial of the OX40 agonist ivuxolimab. The receptor was isolated from an adult with an advanced solid tumor such as melanoma, head and neck, liver or kidney cancer. Here the CDR3 DNA reads TGTGCCAGCAGCCCACACTCGGGACGGGGCCAGACCTACGAGCAGTACTTC. Protein: CASSPHSGRGQTYEQYF.